This is a list of T cell receptor beta chains from one sample in a study of CD8+CD57+ T cells in acquired aplastic anemia. Each CDR3 protein gets one entry after TCRdb re-called the reads with MiXCR. The sample yields 150,000 to 200,000 distinct CDR3 sequences, around 60% seen once. The sample comprised sorted CD4+, CD8+, or CD8+CD57+ T cells (not recorded which) from PBMCs. These receptor sequences come from a human donor in good health. Both conserved end residues are part of each CDR3.

j_gene: TRBJ2-5; v_gene: TRBV2; CDR3aa: CASSDIGRGRETQYF
j_gene: TRBJ2-3; v_gene: TRBV7-8; CDR3aa: CASSLAARVDTQYF
j_gene: TRBJ2-3; v_gene: TRBV20-1; CDR3aa: CSAGVAGLTDTQYF
j_gene: TRBJ2-3; v_gene: TRBV5-5; CDR3aa: CAITKGASKADTQYF
j_gene: TRBJ2-7; v_gene: TRBV7-9; CDR3aa: CASSLEGPSNEQYF
j_gene: TRBJ2-5; v_gene: TRBV10-3; CDR3aa: CAIRGTEETQYF
j_gene: TRBJ2-1; v_gene: TRBV5-5; CDR3aa: CASSLGALPMGYNEQFF
j_gene: TRBJ2-1; v_gene: TRBV20-1; CDR3aa: CSARTIAGSSYNEQFF
j_gene: TRBJ1-6; v_gene: TRBV15; CDR3aa: CATSRDRPNSPLHF
j_gene: TRBJ1-5; v_gene: TRBV10-3; CDR3aa: CAISDDNQPQHF
j_gene: TRBJ2-1; v_gene: TRBV24-1; CDR3aa: CATSSMRSGNEQFF
j_gene: TRBJ2-7; v_gene: TRBV5-4; CDR3aa: CASSLVGSSTAGEQYF
j_gene: TRBJ2-7; v_gene: TRBV20-1; CDR3aa: CSARDLEFREQYF
j_gene: TRBJ2-5; v_gene: TRBV7-9; CDR3aa: CASVRTSGDDETQYF
j_gene: TRBJ2-1; v_gene: TRBV20-1; CDR3aa: CSANSGSTSYNEQFF
j_gene: TRBJ1-5; v_gene: TRBV24-1; CDR3aa: CATSDGKSNQPQHF
j_gene: TRBJ1-2; v_gene: TRBV24-1; CDR3aa: CATSEAGGELNGYTF
j_gene: TRBJ1-1; v_gene: TRBV19; CDR3aa: CASSMGRGSIMNTEAFF
j_gene: TRBJ1-6; v_gene: TRBV2; CDR3aa: CASGGGFADNSPLHF
j_gene: TRBJ2-7; v_gene: TRBV5-8; CDR3aa: CASSPTGTGGTQYF
j_gene: TRBJ1-4; v_gene: TRBV24-1; CDR3aa: CATSEGGGEKLFF
j_gene: TRBJ2-1; v_gene: TRBV19; CDR3aa: CASSADGNEQFF